These 15 T cell receptor beta chains were sequenced from one sample in a study of radiotherapy plus CTLA-4 blockade in lung cancer. The table came from immunoSEQ multiplex PCR; TCRdb's copy has only in-frame clones and leaves some out. The sample includes tens of thousands of clones, about 77% of them seen just once. The specimen was peripheral blood, collected from a patient treated with radiotherapy plus ipilimumab. These receptor sequences come from a human donor with non-small cell lung cancer whose response to radiotherapy plus ipilimumab could not be evaluated.

This clone was detected once. The rearrangement joins TRBV19 to TRBJ2-3; 7 bases line up with TRBD1. The CDR3 sequence is 15 residues long. Germline CDR1 LNHDA, CDR2 SQIVND (reference sequence). J lost 0 bases, V lost 10 bases, and 10 bases had no gene match. CDR3 nucleotides: TGTGCCACCTCAGGGGGTGAAACTAGCACAGATACGCAGTATTTT. This encodes CATSGGETSTDTQYF.

The gene calls are TRBV7-8 and TRBJ2-7, with D perhaps matching TRBD1 (5 bases). V was cut by 6 bases and J by 0 bases, with 9 bases left in between. The germline V gene has CDR1 SGHVS and CDR2 FQNEAQ. This CDR3 has 13 residues. This CDR3 reads CASRDSSSYEQYF. The CDR3 DNA follows: TGTGCCAGCAGAGACAGTAGCTCCTACGAGCAGTACTTC.

In its sample, this clone was seen once. The CDR3: CASSLAPRTSGTGELFF. CDR3 in DNA: TGTGCCAGCAGCTTAGCCCCCAGGACTAGCGGGACCGGGGAGCTGTTTTTT. The V gene is TRBV7-2, the J gene TRBJ2-2; 11 bases fit TRBD2. J lost 5 bases, V lost 0 bases, and 5 bases had no gene match. CDR1 is SGHTA, CDR2 FQGNSA, per germline. The CDR3 spans 17 residues.

V usage is TRBV5-1 and J usage is TRBJ2-1; 13 bases align to TRBD2. After removal of 4 bases from V and 9 bases from J, the junction contained 7 bases not matched to a gene. This CDR3 has 15 residues. Germline CDR1 SGHRS, CDR2 YFSETQ. The CDR3 loop is CASSRTSGGLSEQFF. CDR3 in DNA: TGCGCCAGCAGCAGGACTAGCGGGGGTTTAAGTGAGCAGTTCTTC. Full variable domain (rest looked up from reference TRBV5-1 and TRBJ2-1): KAGVTQTPRYLIKTRGQQVTLSCSPISGHRSVSWYQQTPGQGLQFLFEYFSETQRNKGNFPGRFSGRQFSNSRSEMNVSTLELGDSALYLCASSRTSGGLSEQFFGPGTRLTVL.

A few counts support this clone. The V gene is TRBV14, the J gene TRBJ2-1; 8 nucleotides agree with TRBD2. The J segment lost 6 bases and the V segment lost 1 base, leaving 5 bases of the junction unmatched. Germline CDR1 SGHDN, CDR2 FVKESK. The CDR3 loop spans 15 amino acids. CDR3 sequence: CASSQVSGTFNEQFF. The DNA of the CDR3 is TGTGCCAGCAGCCAAGTTAGCGGGACCTTCAATGAGCAGTTCTTC.

About this clone: Distinct nucleotide sequences in the sample also encode this CDR3. The rearrangement joins TRBV7-8 to TRBJ1-2; 8 bases are shared with TRBD1. There are 14 residues in the CDR3. In germline, CDR1 is SGHVS, CDR2 FQNEAQ. The junction had 3 bases not matched to a gene; V was cut back by 4 bases and J by 2 bases. The CDR3 nucleotides read TGTGCCAGCAGCTGGAGACAGGGGAACTATGGCTACACCTTC. Its protein product is CASSWRQGNYGYTF.

The chain links TRBV5-6 to TRBJ2-1; the match to TRBD1 covers 9 bases. The germline V gene has CDR1 SGHDT and CDR2 YYEEEE. The junction had 4 bases not matched to a gene; V was cut back by 4 bases and J by 2 bases. The CDR3 runs to 15 residues. The CDR3 reads CASSKRQGAYNEQFF. The CDR3 bases are TGTGCCAGCAGCAAACGACAGGGGGCCTACAATGAGCAGTTCTTC.

This clone is labeled as medium-sized (0.01 to 0.1%). CDR3 residues: CASSKGGGTNEKLFF. Here the CDR3 DNA reads TGTGCCAGCAGTAAGGGAGGGGGAACTAATGAAAAACTGTTTTTT. The chain recombines TRBV9 with TRBJ1-4, with D possibly matching TRBD1 (6 bases). The CDR3 is made up of 15 amino acids. Germline V lookup: CDR1 SGDLS, CDR2 YYNGEE. Trimming left V 5 bases short and J 1 base short, with 12 bases between.

This clone was detected a few times. This chain connects TRBV27 to TRBJ2-4; 13 nucleotides align to TRBD2. Trimming cost V 6 bases and J 6 bases; bases outside gene matches: 5. The germline CDR1 and CDR2 sequences are MNHEY and SMNVEV (reference sequence). This CDR3 is 15 amino acids long. The CDR3 reads CASRGLAGRGNIQYF. DNA for the CDR3: TGTGCCAGCAGGGGACTAGCGGGAAGGGGAAACATTCAGTACTTC.

This chain uses TRBV7-2 with TRBJ2-7, with TRBD2 matching over 7 bases. This CDR3 is 15 amino acids long. Germline CDR1 SGHTA, CDR2 FQGNSA. The trim removed 0 bases at V and 6 bases at J, leaving 8 bases unmatched. CDR3 protein: CASSLALAGAIEQYF. The CDR3 DNA reads TGTGCCAGCAGCTTAGCGCTGGCGGGAGCGATCGAGCAGTACTTC.

This clone was picked up one time. The chain links TRBV4-1 to TRBJ2-7; D ambiguous. This CDR3 contains 14 residues. CDR1 is MGHRA, CDR2 YSYEKL, per germline. V dropped 3 bases and J dropped 0 bases, with 9 bases sitting between them. CDR3 DNA: TGCGCCAGCAGCCACCCGCTGCGCTCCTACGAGCAGTACTTC. It specifies CASSHPLRSYEQYF.

This clone appeared a few times. The CDR3 DNA reads TGTGCCAGCTCACCACCAGCCTCTGGAAACACCATATATTTT. Amino acids: CASSPPASGNTIYF. This chain links TRBV18 with TRBJ1-3; D is uncertain. V lost 0 bases, J lost 0 bases, and 3 bases lay in between. Germline assignment: CDR1 KGHSH and CDR2 LQKENI. The CDR3 sequence is 14 residues long.

This clone came up a few times. The chain recombines TRBV6-5 with TRBJ2-5; 8 positions match TRBD1. Gene TRBJ2-7 matches the end of the DNA better, so the J call may be wrong. In germline, CDR1 is MNHEY, CDR2 SVGAGI. This CDR3 comprises 13 residues. The CDR3 DNA reads as TGTGCCAGCAGTTTCGACAGGGGCTACGAGCAGTACTTC. Residues: CASSFDRGYEQYF.

CDR3 loop: CASSVGGEQFF. As DNA, the CDR3 is TGTGCCAGCAGTGTAGGAGGCGAGCAGTTCTTC. The chain is built from TRBV25-1 and TRBJ2-1, with a possible D match to TRBD2 (5 bases). V was shortened by 4 bases and J by 10 bases, with 8 bases between the two germline ends. The CDR3 has 11 residues. CDR1 and CDR2 from the germline V gene are MGHDK and SYGVNS.

The J gene is TRBJ1-2, the V gene TRBV29-1; 7 bases map to TRBD1. Germline V gene sequence: CDR1 SQVTM, CDR2 ANQGSEA. The CDR3 is 11 amino acids. V was clipped by 7 bases and J by 6 bases; unmatched bases: 5. This CDR3 reads CSARDSDGYTF. The CDR3, as DNA: TGCAGCGCTCGGGACAGCGATGGCTACACCTTC.